A single sample gave rise to the 28 T cell receptor beta chains below, sequenced in a study of post-analysis software for immune sequencing data. Whole-study results and caveats: Five TRBV segments, including TRBV5-6, TRBV5-1 and TRBV20-1, were more frequent in patients than controls.

Libraries were made from TCR beta cDNA, and they carried unique molecular identifiers. One entry per CDR3 protein, called by TCRdb with MiXCR from the PCR reads. The table shows approximately 690,000 distinct CDR3 sequences, with approximately 59% occurring only once. Their recognized antigens are unknown. Sequenced material: blood. These receptors all stem from a girl aged 2-10 years with multiple sclerosis.

This clonotype turned up a few times. The CDR3 spells CASSKTSGRLRRFF. CDR3 in DNA: TGTGCCAGCAGCAAGACTAGCGGGAGGCTAAGGAGGTTCTTC. The chain has TRBV21-1 and TRBJ2-1; the DNA was not used to check the table's D call, TRBD2. TRBV21-1 is listed as a pseudogene. The CDR3 has 14 residues.

This clonotype was seen only a few times. The chain recombines TRBV20-1 with TRBJ2-3, with 8 bases fitting TRBD2. With 3 bases clipped from V and 2 bases from J, the junction kept 7 bases outside the gene matches. This CDR3 is 15 amino acids long. Germline V lookup: CDR1 DFQATT, CDR2 SNEGSKA (reference sequence). The CDR3 spells CSARVPGGTTDTQYF. The CDR3 nucleotides are TGCAGTGCTAGGGTCCCGGGGGGGACCACAGATACGCAGTATTTT.

The sample holds a few counts of this clonotype. The chain links TRBV20-1 to TRBJ2-1; TRBD2 matches at 9 bases. V was clipped by 5 bases and J by 7 bases; unmatched bases: 3. CDR3 length: 12 amino acids. The germline CDR1 and CDR2 sequences are DFQATT and SNEGSKA (reference sequence). CDR3 region: CSAVAGANEQFF. CDR3 in DNA: TGCAGTGCTGTAGCGGGAGCGAATGAGCAGTTCTTC.

The V gene is TRBV7-8, the J gene TRBJ2-3; 8 bases line up with TRBD2. The trim removed 5 bases at V and 1 base at J, leaving 11 bases unmatched. The CDR3 length is 17 residues. From germline, CDR1 is SGHVS and CDR2 FQNEAQ. CDR3: CASSLLAIAGRTDTQYF. The CDR3 DNA is TGTGCCAGCAGCCTATTAGCGATAGCGGGGCGCACAGATACGCAGTATTTT.

This clonotype was seen more than once but under ten times. The chain couples TRBV29-1 to TRBJ1-2, with 7 bases identical to TRBD1. Trimming took 6 bases from V and 6 from J; bases not matched to a gene: 7. Germline CDR1 reads SQVTM; CDR2 reads ANQGSEA. The CDR3 covers 12 residues. The CDR3 here is CSVFTGTDGYTF. CDR3 DNA sequence: TGCAGCGTATTTACCGGGACAGATGGCTACACCTTC.

The rearrangement links TRBV29-1 to TRBJ1-1, with D possibly matching TRBD1 (6 bases). Trimming shortened V by 3 bases and J by 11 bases, and 28 bases separated the two germline ends. The length of the CDR3 is 16 residues. Germline CDR1 SQVTM, CDR2 ANQGSEA. CDR3 sequence: CSVEVVVGDTLQKAFF. As DNA, the CDR3 is TGCAGCGTTGAGGTAGTAGTGGGGGACACCCTCCAGAAGGCTTTCTTT.

The chain is built from TRBV5-1 and TRBJ1-1, with D perhaps TRBD1 (6 bases). Trimming stripped 4 bases from V and 8 bases from J, with 12 bases between. From germline, CDR1 is SGHRS and CDR2 YFSETQ. The CDR3 runs 12 residues. The CDR3 sequence is CASSRLTGEAFF. The CDR3 DNA reads TGCGCCAGCAGCCGCTTGACAGGAGAAGCTTTCTTT.

The chain links TRBV30 to TRBJ2-7; D is tentatively TRBD1 or TRBD2 (5 bases each). V lost 4 bases, J lost 3 bases, and 7 bases lay in between. CDR3 size: 11 residues. Per germline, CDR1 GTSNPN and CDR2 SVGIG (reference sequence). The DNA for the CDR3 is TGTGCCTGGACAGGGAGCTACGAGCAGTACTTC. Its translation is CAWTGSYEQYF.

V and J are TRBV12-3 or TRBV12-4 and TRBJ2-3; 7 bases line up with TRBD1. This CDR3 has 14 amino acids. V shed 6 bases and J 2 bases; nucleotides not matched to a gene: 5. CDR3 in amino acids: CASRWDRITDTQYF. In DNA form, the CDR3 reads TGTGCCAGCAGGTGGGACAGAATCACAGATACGCAGTATTTT.

The chain recombines TRBV6-6 with TRBJ2-1; TRBD2 is a possible D gene (7 bases). Per the germline V gene, CDR1 is MNHNY and CDR2 is SVGAGI (reference sequence). The CDR3 contains 16 residues. Trimming cost V 2 bases and J 4 bases, with 15 bases left between them. The CDR3 loop reads CASSYGEGVLYNEQFF. Written as DNA, the CDR3 is TGTGCCAGCAGTTACGGGGAGGGGGTCCTATACAATGAGCAGTTCTTC.

This rearrangement joins TRBV5-1 to TRBJ2-1; 7 bases are a match to TRBD1. The CDR3 contains 15 residues. Germline CDR1 is SGHRS and CDR2 is YFSETQ. V shed 0 bases, J shed 6 bases, and the junction held 6 bases outside the gene matches. This CDR3 reads CASSLGQGIGNEQFF. The DNA for the CDR3 is TGCGCCAGCAGCTTGGGACAGGGAATCGGCAATGAGCAGTTCTTC.

The chain joins TRBV12-3 or TRBV12-4 to TRBJ1-1; D is possibly TRBD1 (5 bases). V shed 5 bases and J shed 0 bases, with 13 bases lying between them. The CDR3 spans 15 residues. Here the CDR3 DNA reads TGTGCCAGCAGTACCCAGACGGACATGAACACTGAAGCTTTCTTT. This sequence encodes CASSTQTDMNTEAFF.

This chain connects TRBV7-9 to TRBJ1-6, with 7 bases lining up with TRBD1. Germline V lookup: CDR1 SEHNR, CDR2 FQNEAQ (reference sequence). The trim removed 1 base at V and 5 bases at J, leaving 2 bases unmatched. The CDR3 is 15 amino acids. The CDR3 here is CASSLGGQNNSPLHF. The CDR3 DNA is TGTGCCAGCAGCTTAGGGGGACAGAATAATTCACCCCTCCACTTT.

The sample holds a few counts of this clonotype. This chain joins TRBV20-1 and TRBJ2-1, with D perhaps matching TRBD1 (5 bases). Trimming removed 0 bases at V and 5 bases at J, with 11 bases between. Germline CDR1 reads DFQATT; CDR2 reads SNEGSKA (reference sequence). The CDR3 consists of 14 residues. CDR3 sequence: CSARDFAGNNEQFF. DNA of the CDR3: TGCAGTGCTAGAGATTTCGCAGGGAACAATGAGCAGTTCTTC.

V gene TRBV7-9 combines with J gene TRBJ1-2; the D gene is possibly TRBD1 (6 bases). Per germline, CDR1 SEHNR and CDR2 FQNEAQ (reference sequence). Trimming removed 1 base from V and 4 bases from J, with 16 bases in between. This CDR3 is 16 amino acids long. CDR3 protein: CASSLEIGGRGYGYTF. Written as DNA, the CDR3 is TGTGCCAGCAGCTTAGAAATCGGGGGGCGAGGCTATGGCTACACCTTC.

The chain links TRBV7-9 to TRBJ1-5; TRBD1 agrees at 7 bases. The CDR3 runs to 14 residues. Trimming cost V 6 bases and J 5 bases; bases outside gene matches: 7. CDR1 is SEHNR and CDR2 is FQNEAQ in the germline V gene (reference sequence). DNA for the CDR3: TGTGCCAGCAGTCTGTCAGGGGGAGATCAGCCCCAGCATTTT. Its protein product is CASSLSGGDQPQHF.

The V gene is TRBV11-2, the J gene TRBJ2-5; 10 bases fit TRBD1. The J call may be mistaken, given a closer DNA end match to TRBJ2-7. Germline values: CDR1 SGHAT, CDR2 FQNNGV. The CDR3 has 15 amino acids. CDR3 sequence: CASSLRLGQGNEQYF. The CDR3 DNA follows: TGTGCCAGCAGCTTACGCTTGGGACAGGGGAACGAGCAGTACTTC.

The chain combines TRBV28 with TRBJ1-6, with D perhaps matching TRBD1 (5 bases). CDR3 length equals 14 residues. Per germline, CDR1 MDHEN and CDR2 SYDVKM. V was clipped by 6 bases and J by 6 bases, with 12 bases between them. CDR3: CASSLGGFNSPLHF. Here the CDR3 DNA reads TGTGCCAGCAGCTTGGGGGGGTTTAATTCACCCCTCCACTTT.

This clonotype has a handful of counts. The J gene is TRBJ2-3, the V gene TRBV29-1, with D tentatively TRBD2 (5 bases). Trimming shortened V by 6 bases and J by 5 bases, and 9 bases separated the two germline ends. The CDR3 is 11 amino acids. Germline values: CDR1 SQVTM, CDR2 ANQGSEA. The CDR3, as DNA: TGCAGCGTCCGGGGTGGAGATACGCAGTATTTT. It yields the protein CSVRGGDTQYF.

The chain recombines TRBV3-1 with TRBJ2-3, with TRBD2 matching 10 bases. The CDR3 spans 15 residues. With 6 bases clipped from V and 4 bases from J, the junction kept 7 bases outside the gene matches. Germline V lookup: CDR1 LGHDT, CDR2 YNNKEL (reference sequence). CDR3 loop: CASSLAGDEADTQYF. DNA for the CDR3: TGTGCCAGCAGTCTAGCGGGAGACGAGGCAGATACGCAGTATTTT.

This rearrangement joins TRBV24-1 to TRBJ2-1, with no clear D. With 1 base removed from V and 10 bases from J, the gap between germline ends came to 4 bases. Germline CDR1 is KGHDR and CDR2 is SFDVKD. This CDR3 contains 11 residues. For the CDR3, the DNA is TGTGCCACCAGTGATTTAGGGGAGCAGTTCTTC. Translated, it gives CATSDLGEQFF.

The CDR3 DNA sequence: TGTGCCAGCAGCCCCGTCGGAGGGGAGACCCAGTACTTC. This translates into CASSPVGGETQYF. This chain uses TRBV7-3 with TRBJ2-5; tentatively, D is TRBD2 (6 bases). Germline CDR1 SGHTA, CDR2 FQGTGA. The CDR3 is 13 amino acids. Between the trimmed V and J ends, which lost 5 bases and 5 bases, there was a span of 12 bases.

The rearrangement links TRBV5-1 to TRBJ2-5; D remains unclear. The CDR3 is 14 residues long. Trimming removed 4 bases at V and 5 bases at J, with 15 bases between. Germline-derived CDR1 and CDR2 are SGHRS and YFSETQ. The CDR3 loop reads CASSPLRSSETQYF. The DNA for the CDR3 is TGCGCCAGCAGCCCCCTCCGGAGTAGCGAGACCCAGTACTTC.

The chain carries TRBV29-1 and TRBJ1-2; TRBD1 is a possible D gene (5 bases). Between the trimmed V and J ends, which lost 4 bases and 1 base, there was a span of 13 bases. The V gene's germline CDR1 is SQVTM and CDR2 ANQGSEA. The CDR3 runs 14 residues. CDR3: CSVVTGDSNYGYTF. The CDR3 DNA follows: TGCAGCGTTGTGACGGGCGACAGTAACTATGGCTACACCTTC.

The chain recombines TRBV7-2 with TRBJ2-5; possible D gene TRBD2, 6 bases. This CDR3 comprises 17 residues. Per germline, CDR1 SGHTA and CDR2 FQGNSA. V lost 2 bases and J lost 6, with 22 bases in between. The CDR3 sequence is CASSLPPRYGAGKTQYF. The CDR3, as DNA: TGTGCCAGCAGCTTACCCCCTAGGTACGGCGCGGGAAAGACCCAGTACTTC. Based on the CDR3 plus reference TRBV7-2 and TRBJ2-5, the full variable domain is GAGVSQSPSNKVTEKGKDVELRCDPISGHTALYWYRQSLGQGLEFLIYFQGNSAPDKSGLPSDRFSAERTGGSVSTLTIQRTQQEDSAVYLCASSLPPRYGAGKTQYFGPGTRLLVL.

The chain combines TRBV7-8 with TRBJ2-4; D remains unclear. V lost 3 bases, J lost 2 bases, and 11 bases lay in between. From germline, CDR1 is SGHVS and CDR2 FQNEAQ. This CDR3 is 15 amino acids long. CDR3 in amino acids: CASSLAETTKNIQYF. The DNA for the CDR3 is TGTGCCAGCAGCTTGGCAGAAACGACCAAAAACATTCAGTACTTC. Filled out from reference TRBV7-8 and TRBJ2-4, the complete variable domain reads GAGVSQSPRYKVAKRGQDVALRCDPISGHVSLFWYQQALGQGPEFLTYFQNEAQLDKSGLPSDRFFAERPEGSVSTLKIQRTQQEDSAVYLCASSLAETTKNIQYFGAGTRLSVL.

The genes are TRBV30 and TRBJ1-1; 8 bases agree with TRBD1. This CDR3 spans 14 amino acids. CDR1 GTSNPN and CDR2 SVGIG come from the germline V gene (reference sequence). The V and J ends lost 0 bases and 5 bases, in that order; junction bases with no gene match: 5. CDR3 DNA: TGTGCCTGGAGTGTACGCACAGGGGGTACTGAAGCTTTCTTT. It specifies CAWSVRTGGTEAFF.

The chain employs TRBV7-9 and TRBJ2-3; 10 bases map to TRBD1. V was clipped by 8 bases and J by 1 base; unmatched bases: 6. CDR1 is SEHNR and CDR2 is FQNEAQ in the germline V gene (reference sequence). The CDR3 is 15 amino acids. The CDR3 sequence is CASLTGTGGTDTQYF. CDR3 sequence (DNA): TGTGCCAGCCTCACCGGGACAGGGGGCACAGATACGCAGTATTTT. The full variable domain, rest sourced from reference TRBV7-9 and TRBJ2-3, is DTGVSQNPRHKITKRGQNVTFRCDPISEHNRLYWYRQTLGQGPEFLTYFQNEAQLEKSRLLSDRFSAERPKGSFSTLEIQRTEQGDSAMYLCASLTGTGGTDTQYFGPGTRLTVL.